This TCR beta chain was documented in a study of cytomegalovirus exposure and HLA in healthy donors. About the study: Early on, a data release was issued that held approximately 78 million unique TCRs from HLA-typed donors. General study findings and limits: Reports described diagnosis of cytomegalovirus status by the classifier as highly specific and sensitive.

CDR3 length: 14 amino acids. V was clipped by 0 bases and J by 4 bases, with 9 bases between them. CDR1 and CDR2 (germline): LNHDA, SQIVND (reference sequence). Comments on this clone: Antigen specificity is unknown.

Vbeta (60) and Jbeta (13) primers were used in the PCR. TCRdb keeps only in-frame clones here, not all; method: immunoSEQ multiplex PCR. The sample shows tens of thousands of clones, and approximately 2.9% sits with its ten largest clones. The chain combines TRBV19 with TRBJ2-5; the D is unclear. The sequence was obtained from a woman in her 30s in good health and CMV-seropositive. Material for sequencing was PBMCs. CDR3 amino acids: CASSIEAGTETQYF. CDR3 sequence (DNA): TGTGCCAGTAGTATAGAAGCAGGAACAGAGACCCAGTACTTC. Based on the CDR3 plus reference TRBV19 and TRBJ2-5, the full variable domain is DGGITQSPKYLFRKEGQNVTLSCEQNLNHDAMYWYRQDPGQGLRLIYYSQIVNDFQKGDIAEGYSVSREKKESFPLTVTSAQKNPTAFYLCASSIEAGTETQYFGPGTRLLVL.